This T cell receptor (beta chain) derives from a study of CD8 T cell repertoires and HIV-1 epitope variants. Looking at the study overall: Each of Twenty-five Gag and Nef epitope peptides stimulated a separate culture. Control wells had CMV/EBV/flu peptides, negative Ebola AY9, or no peptide. Tested: three Gag epitope families, Nef HW9 and YT9.

TCR beta CDR3 was sequenced at survey depth on immunoSEQ. The assay was immunoSEQ multiplex PCR, and TCRdb's table has in-frame clones only and misses some. This sample carries about 5,700 clones, about 65% of them seen once, and the ten largest clones take about 40%. As concerns this clone: Its antigen is as yet unknown.

V was trimmed by 6 bases and J by 6 bases, leaving 9 bases between them. Per the germline V gene, CDR1 is SNHLY and CDR2 is FYNNEI. The CDR3 runs 12 residues. The specimen sequenced was cultured CD8+ T cells derived from PBMCs. The chain combines TRBV2 with TRBJ2-1; D is unresolved. The sequence was collected from a male donor with HIV. The CDR3 coding sequence is TGTGCCAGCAGCTACGGCTTCAATGAGCAGTTCTTC. Protein: CASSYGFNEQFF.